The subject of this entry is one T cell receptor (beta chain). The sample holds a few counts of this clone. No antigen is known for it. No base qualities exist here, and no much larger clone lies one base off it. This entry comes from a study of blood T cell repertoires in COVID-19 (TCRdb year 2020). At the level of the whole study: Samples covering the acute and convalescent phases of COVID-19 were provided by collaborators in the United States, Italy and Spain. Subjects who had been exposed to COVID-19, were actively infected with it, or had recovered from it provided the deeply sampled blood TCRbeta repertoires that made up the dataset. A de-identified subject ID, COVID-19 status, age in years and sex were almost always included in the sample metadata. Where available, HLA class I and class II types were taken from metadata supplied by the sample provider and were not determined by assay-based typing. The samples were drawn from two sources: the first 160 participants of the ongoing ImmuneRACE study, and 950 to 1,500 subjects contributed by 6 global collaborators. The material from the prospective study consisted of cDNA or gDNA derived from T cells, B-cell-depleted T cells, or PBMCs. The repertoires were released in a freely available public database intended as a resource for research on the immune response to SARS-CoV-2.

What the work shows at the level of the full study, not this receptor alone: The quantity of clinical and demographic metadata differed by source and by participant and was supplied without curation.

Whole blood was collected in K2EDTA tubes by collaborating institutions according to the institutions' own protocols. For TCRbeta analysis, collaborator samples were shipped as frozen whole blood, as isolated PBMCs, or as DNA extracted from either sample type. TCRbeta CDR3 regions were amplified from genomic DNA using the immunoSEQ Assay, a bias-controlled multiplex PCR. Per the authors' processing: Nucleated cell counts per sample were estimated from amplification of reference gene primers within the assay. To quantify the absolute abundance of each unique TCRbeta CDR3 rearrangement, sequence reads were collapsed and filtered. For each sample, productive Simpson clonality was calculated by taking the square root of Simpson's diversity index across productive rearrangements. TCRdb took this table from immuneACCESS and kept in-frame rearrangements with V and J called. Such tables lack part of the clones; where checked against another copy, unresolved V genes explain under half of the gap, and the rest is unexplained. The DNA gave D and trimming, while V, J and clone size come from that table. This sample is represented by around 140,000 clones; roughly 88% of them were singletons. The top ten hold roughly 2.2% of the sample.

The germline V gene sets CDR1 to MNHEY and CDR2 to SVGEGT. Including the terminal cysteine and phenylalanine, the CDR3 comprises 14 residues. Only the CDR3 DNA stays, 42 bases, in frame from base 1. For this chain, trimming is 6 bases at the V end and 5 bases at the J end, and the number of junction bases without a gene match is 7. The material sequenced was peripheral blood. This TCR was recovered from a man aged 70 or older with active COVID-19. This receptor chain uses TRBV6-2 or TRBV6-3 and TRBJ1-5; TRBD1 matches 7 bases in the middle. The bases are TGTGCCAGCAGCCAAGACAGGGCCTATCAGCCCCAGCATTTT. This translates into CASSQDRAYQPQHF.